This section outlines one TCR beta chain sequence together with its context. CDR3 size: 16 residues. Trimming removed 5 bases from V and 7 bases from J; junction bases left unmatched: 12. Germline V CDR1 and CDR2: MGHRA, YSYEKL. This record comes from a study of blood T cell repertoires in COVID-19. The overall study: Acute and convalescent COVID-19 specimens originated in the United States, Italy and Spain. T cells, B-cell-depleted T cells, or PBMCs supplied cDNA or gDNA.

As processed by the authors: Amplified reference gene primers provided the basis for estimating nucleated cell counts. Some clones are missing from TCRdb's copy, which holds only in-frame ones; the method was immunoSEQ multiplex PCR. The V and J calls and clone size are taken from that table; D and trimming were inferred from the DNA. The sample lists just under 60,000 clones, around 87% seen once, with about 7.4% in the top ten. This chain connects TRBV4-1 to TRBJ1-5; TRBD1 matches 9 bases. The sequence was collected from a human donor with active COVID-19. The donor label of this sample is uncertain. The sequencing input was peripheral blood. Here the CDR3 reads CASSYQDRGRNQPQHF. CDR3 DNA sequence: TGCGCCAGCAGCTACCAGGACAGGGGTCGTAACCAGCCCCAGCATTTT.